This T cell receptor beta chain was identified during a study of cytomegalovirus exposure and HLA in healthy donors. CDR3 size: 11 residues. From germline, CDR1 is GTSNPN and CDR2 SVGIG (reference sequence). V was pared by 5 bases and J by 4 bases, with 6 bases between. In the PCR, 60 Vbeta and 13 Jbeta primers were used. Method: immunoSEQ multiplex PCR; TCRdb's copy keeps in-frame clones and lacks some. The repertoire has about 130,000 clones, around 86% of them found once; the top ten carry about 0.76%. Broader study findings: Accurate prediction of most subjects' HLA-A and HLA-B alleles from TCR beta sequences was reported. Follow-up analysis later connected one missense variant in DCLRE1C with trimming of TCR beta V- and J-genes.

Remarks on this clone: What it recognizes is unknown.

The material sequenced was PBMCs. The chain employs TRBV30 and TRBJ2-1; unclear D gene. The TCR comes from a man in his late teens or twenties in good health and CMV-seronegative. The CDR3 protein is CAWGWYNEQFF. CDR3 coding DNA: TGTGCCTGGGGCTGGTACAATGAGCAGTTCTTC.